This T cell receptor (beta chain) appears in the sequencing data of a study of cytomegalovirus exposure and HLA in healthy donors. On the study more broadly: Among several hundred genotyped donors, roughly 80% fell in the Caucasian-associated ancestry cluster.

About this clone: Its antigen is not known.

Study-wide results and caveats: Rarity marked most TCR sequences, yet some public TCRs occurred in many donors. In an earlier analysis, in several hundred donors, most V segments appeared productive either ~87% or ~30% of the time.

PCR amplification relied on 60 Vbeta primers (plus 13 Jbeta primers). Clones were read by immunoSEQ multiplex PCR, and TCRdb kept only the in-frame ones, dropping some. This repertoire shows roughly 180,000 clones, approximately 9.5% found once; its top ten account for 1% to 1.5%. V lost 5 bases to trimming and J lost 3 bases, with 10 bases between them. This CDR3 spans 13 amino acids. Germline-derived CDR1 and CDR2 are SGHAT and FQNNGV. V is TRBV11-2 and J is TRBJ2-5; tentative D call: TRBD1 (6 bases). The TCR comes from a woman aged 25-40 years in good health and CMV-seropositive. The sequenced sample was PBMCs. DNA of the CDR3: TGTGCCAGCAGCAAGGGGGTGGAAGAGACCCAGTACTTC. Protein sequence: CASSKGVEETQYF.